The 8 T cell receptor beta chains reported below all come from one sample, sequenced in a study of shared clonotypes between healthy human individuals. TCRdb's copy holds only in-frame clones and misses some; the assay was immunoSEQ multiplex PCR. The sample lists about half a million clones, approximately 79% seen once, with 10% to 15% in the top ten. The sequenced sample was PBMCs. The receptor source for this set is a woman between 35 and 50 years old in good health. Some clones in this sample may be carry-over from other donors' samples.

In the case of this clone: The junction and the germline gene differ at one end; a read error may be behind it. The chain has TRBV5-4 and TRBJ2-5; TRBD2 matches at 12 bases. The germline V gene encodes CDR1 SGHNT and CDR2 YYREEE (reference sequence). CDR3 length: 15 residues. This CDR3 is CASSLLAGGPGSVNF. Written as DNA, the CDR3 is TGTGCCAGCAGCTTGCTAGCGGGAGGGCCTGGGAGTGTGAACTTC. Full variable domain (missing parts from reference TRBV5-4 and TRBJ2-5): ETGVTQSPTHLIKTRGQQVTLRCSSQSGHNTVSWYQQALGQGPQFIFQYYREEENGRGNFPPRFSGLQFPNYSSELNVNALELDDSALYLCASSLLAGGPGSVNFGPGTRLLVL.

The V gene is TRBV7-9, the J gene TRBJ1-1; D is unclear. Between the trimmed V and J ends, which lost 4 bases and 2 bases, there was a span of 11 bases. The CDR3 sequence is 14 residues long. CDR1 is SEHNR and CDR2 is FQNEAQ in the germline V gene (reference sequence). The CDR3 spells CASSSGPRNTEAFF. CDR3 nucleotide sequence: TGTGCCAGCAGCTCCGGGCCCAGAAACACTGAAGCTTTCTTT.

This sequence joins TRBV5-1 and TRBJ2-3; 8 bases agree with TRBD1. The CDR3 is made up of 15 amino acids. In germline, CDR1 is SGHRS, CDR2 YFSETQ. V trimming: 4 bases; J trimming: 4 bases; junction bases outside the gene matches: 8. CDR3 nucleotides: TGCGCCAGCAGCACCGGACAGGGTGGGCCAGATACGCAGTATTTT. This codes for CASSTGQGGPDTQYF.

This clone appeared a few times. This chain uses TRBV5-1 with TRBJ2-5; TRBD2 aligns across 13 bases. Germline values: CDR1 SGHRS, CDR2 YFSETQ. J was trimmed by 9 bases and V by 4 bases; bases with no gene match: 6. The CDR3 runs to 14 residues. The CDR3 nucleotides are TGCGCCAGCAGCGCAGCCGGGACTAGCGGGGCCCAGTACTTC. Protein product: CASSAAGTSGAQYF.

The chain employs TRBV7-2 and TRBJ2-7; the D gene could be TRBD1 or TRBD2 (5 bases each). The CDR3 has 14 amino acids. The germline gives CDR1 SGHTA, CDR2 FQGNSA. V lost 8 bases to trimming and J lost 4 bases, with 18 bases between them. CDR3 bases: TGTGCCAGCTCCCCCCTAACTAGGGGATACGAGCAGTACTTC. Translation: CASSPLTRGYEQYF.

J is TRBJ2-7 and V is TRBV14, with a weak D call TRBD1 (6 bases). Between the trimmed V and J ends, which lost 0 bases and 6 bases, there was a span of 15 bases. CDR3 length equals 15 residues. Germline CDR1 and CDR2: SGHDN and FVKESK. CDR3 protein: CASSQDLNRALEQYF. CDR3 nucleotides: TGTGCCAGCAGCCAAGATTTGAACAGGGCTCTCGAGCAGTACTTC.

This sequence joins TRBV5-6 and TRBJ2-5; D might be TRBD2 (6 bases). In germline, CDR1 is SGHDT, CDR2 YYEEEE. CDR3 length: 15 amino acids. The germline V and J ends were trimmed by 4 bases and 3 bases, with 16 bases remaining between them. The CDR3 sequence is CASSTGPRGKETQYF. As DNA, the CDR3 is TGTGCCAGCAGCACCGGCCCACGGGGGAAAGAGACCCAGTACTTC.

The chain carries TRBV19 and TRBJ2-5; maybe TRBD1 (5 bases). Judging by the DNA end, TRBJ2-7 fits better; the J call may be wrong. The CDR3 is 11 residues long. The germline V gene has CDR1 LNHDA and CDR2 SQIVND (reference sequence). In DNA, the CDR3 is TGTGCCAGTACCAAGGGGCGCGAGCAGTACTTC. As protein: CASTKGREQYF.